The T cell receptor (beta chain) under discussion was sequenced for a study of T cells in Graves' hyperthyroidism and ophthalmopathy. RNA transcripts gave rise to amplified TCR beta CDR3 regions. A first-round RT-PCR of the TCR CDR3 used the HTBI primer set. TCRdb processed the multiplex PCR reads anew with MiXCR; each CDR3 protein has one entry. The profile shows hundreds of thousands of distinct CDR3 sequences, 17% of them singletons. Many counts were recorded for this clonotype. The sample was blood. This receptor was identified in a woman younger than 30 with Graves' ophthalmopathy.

The CDR3 nucleotides are TGCGCCAGCAGCTTGGAGGCATCGGGAAACTATGGCTACACCTTC. This gives the protein CASSLEASGNYGYTF. The V gene is TRBV5-1, the J gene TRBJ1-2; unclear D gene. Looked up from germline, CDR1 is SGHRS and CDR2 is YFSETQ. The CDR3 is made up of 15 amino acids. The V end lost 0 bases, the J end lost 2 bases, and 11 bases lay between the germline ends.